This TCR beta chain appears in the sequencing data of a study of blood T cell repertoires in COVID-19. Original handling: Nucleated cell number was recorded as an estimate derived from reference gene primer amplification. Libraries were prepared by immunoSEQ multiplex PCR; TCRdb keeps only in-frame clonotypes and omits some of them. That table supplies the V and J calls and clone size; D and trimming were determined from the DNA. The sample contains 250,000 or so clones, about 88% of which appear only once. The CDR3 extends over 15 amino acids. In germline, CDR1 is MDHEN, CDR2 SYDVKM. V lost 3 bases and J lost 2, with 14 bases in between.

Source material: peripheral blood. The sequence was collected from a woman aged 55 to 70 with COVID-19, enrolled during active disease. The V and J genes are TRBV28 and TRBJ2-7; the D gene is possibly TRBD2 (6 bases). The CDR3 coding sequence is TGTGCCAGCAGTTTGTACGGGGGTAATCCCTACGAGCAGTACTTC. Its protein is CASSLYGGNPYEQYF.